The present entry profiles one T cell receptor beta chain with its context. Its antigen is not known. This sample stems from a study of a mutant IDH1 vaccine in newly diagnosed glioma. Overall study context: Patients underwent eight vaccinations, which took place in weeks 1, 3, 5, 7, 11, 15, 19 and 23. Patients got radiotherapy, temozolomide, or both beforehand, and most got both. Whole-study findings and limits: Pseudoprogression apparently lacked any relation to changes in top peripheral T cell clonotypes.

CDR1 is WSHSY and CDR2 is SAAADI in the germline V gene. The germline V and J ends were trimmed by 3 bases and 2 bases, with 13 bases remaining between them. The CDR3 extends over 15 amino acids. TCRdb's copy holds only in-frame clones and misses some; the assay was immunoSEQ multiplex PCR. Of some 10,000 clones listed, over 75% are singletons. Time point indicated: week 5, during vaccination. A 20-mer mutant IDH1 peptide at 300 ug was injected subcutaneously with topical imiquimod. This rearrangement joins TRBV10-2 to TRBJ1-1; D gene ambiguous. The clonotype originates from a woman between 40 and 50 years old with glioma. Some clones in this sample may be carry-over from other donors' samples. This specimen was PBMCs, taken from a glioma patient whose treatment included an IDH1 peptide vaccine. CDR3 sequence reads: CASSDPRGVNTEAFF. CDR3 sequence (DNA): TGCGCCAGCAGTGATCCTCGTGGGGTAAACACTGAAGCTTTCTTT.